A selection of T cell receptor beta chains follows, all from one sample in a study of T-cell reconstitution after alpha-beta-depleted transplantation in children. MiXCR was run by TCRdb on the PCR reads, yielding one entry per CDR3 protein. Of about 420,000 distinct CDR3 sequences in the sample, around 16% were seen once. Sequenced material: PBMCs, mostly from graft donor cells, taken 360 days after TCRalphabeta/CD19-depleted stem cell transplant. Source of these receptors: a boy less than two years old who had a stem cell transplant for Wiskott-Aldrich syndrome, so the T cells may come from the graft donor. The CDR3 runs from the conserved cysteine through the conserved F or W. A D gene is named only where the DNA matches it firmly. The listing skips clone size in some rows; elsewhere it reads once, few, many or a size class.

cdr3_length,clone_size,j_call,d_call,v_call,cdr3_nt,cdr3_aa
13,few,TRBJ2-5,NA,TRBV5-1,TGCGCCAGCAGCCGACTAACCCAAGAGACCCAGTACTTC,CASSRLTQETQYF
16,NA,TRBJ2-2,TRBD2,TRBV4-3,TGCGCCAGCAGCCGCCGACTAGCGTCGAACACCGGGGAGCTGTTTTTT,CASSRRLASNTGELFF
15,NA,TRBJ2-1,NA,TRBV7-2,TGTGCCAGCAGCTTGGACAGACGCTATATGAATGAGCAGTTCTTC,CASSLDRRYMNEQFF
15,few,TRBJ1-5,NA,TRBV12-3/TRBV12-4,TGTGCCAGCAGTTTAGGCCTGTATAGCAATCAGCCCCAGCATTTT,CASSLGLYSNQPQHF
14,NA,TRBJ2-7,TRBD1,TRBV7-8,TGTGCCAGCAGTCCGGGACAGGACGCCTACGAGCAGTACTTC,CASSPGQDAYEQYF
14,NA,TRBJ2-1,TRBD2,TRBV5-1,TGCGCCAGCAGCTTGCGACTAGCGGATAATGAGCAGTTCTTC,CASSLRLADNEQFF
12,NA,TRBJ2-7,NA,TRBV12-3/TRBV12-4,TGTGCCAGCAGACCCGGGACTCACGAGCAGTACTTC,CASRPGTHEQYF
11,few,TRBJ2-7,NA,TRBV20-1,TGCAGTGCGATTGGTAGGCTCGAGCAGTACTTC,CSAIGRLEQYF
16,few,TRBJ1-2,TRBD1,TRBV6-5,TGTGCCAGCAGTTACTCGCGGGGGACAGGGGCGGCCGGCTACACCTTC,CASSYSRGTGAAGYTF
15,few,TRBJ2-1,NA,TRBV7-2,TGTGCCAGCAGCTTAGGTGCAGGAATCTACAATGAGCAGTTCTTC,CASSLGAGIYNEQFF
13,NA,TRBJ2-2,TRBD2,TRBV6-1,TGTGCCAGCCTAAGACTAGCGGGAGGGCAACTGTTTTTT,CASLRLAGGQLFF
12,NA,TRBJ1-1,NA,TRBV13,TGTGCCAGCAGCTCGCAGGACAGTGAAGCTTTCTTT,CASSSQDSEAFF
14,few,TRBJ2-7,NA,TRBV5-1,TGCGCCAGCACAAGACAGGGAGGCGCCTACGAGCAGTACTTC,CASTRQGGAYEQYF
16,NA,TRBJ2-5,TRBD1,TRBV12-3/TRBV12-4,TGTGCCAGCAGTTTTGGCGACAGGGGCAGCGTAGAGACCCAGTACTTC,CASSFGDRGSVETQYF
17,many,TRBJ2-6,NA,TRBV12-3/TRBV12-4,TGTGCCAGCAGTTCTTTATATCCCTTGAGGGGGGCCAACGTCCTGACTTTC,CASSSLYPLRGANVLTF
18,NA,TRBJ2-7,NA,TRBV18,TGTGCCAGCTCACCAAAAACCGGTGTCGGGGCGACCTCCTACGAGCAGTACTTC,CASSPKTGVGATSYEQYF
17,few,TRBJ1-6,NA,TRBV7-8,TGTGCCAGCAGCAACCACAGGCTTCGCTCCTATAATTCACCCCTCCACTTT,CASSNHRLRSYNSPLHF
13,many,TRBJ2-2,NA,TRBV2,TGTGCCAGCAGTGAAGCGCCAAGCGGGGAGCTGTTTTTT,CASSEAPSGELFF
14,NA,TRBJ1-5,TRBD1,TRBV10-2,TGCGCCAGCAGTGGACAGGGAAGTTATCAGCCCCAGCATTTT,CASSGQGSYQPQHF
15,NA,TRBJ1-6,NA,TRBV20-1,TGCAGTGCTAGCGTCGGGGCCTTCTATAATTCACCCCTCCACTTT,CSASVGAFYNSPLHF
15,few,TRBJ2-1,TRBD2,TRBV6-5,TGTGCCAGCAGTTATACGGGGGGGCCAGACAATGAGCAGTTCTTC,CASSYTGGPDNEQFF
14,few,TRBJ2-7,NA,TRBV15,TGTGCCACCAGCAGAGGAATGGTTGGGGTCGAGCAGTACTTC,CATSRGMVGVEQYF
14,NA,TRBJ2-7,NA,TRBV19,TGTGCCAGTAGGGGGACCGCTCCAGACTACGAGCAGTACTTC,CASRGTAPDYEQYF
15,many,TRBJ2-3,TRBD2,TRBV29-1,TGCAGCGTCGTGACTAGCGGGGGGGCCCGAGATACGCAGTATTTT,CSVVTSGGARDTQYF
16,few,TRBJ2-1,NA,TRBV12-3/TRBV12-4,TGTGCCAGCAGTTTACGAATCCGGGACCCTTACAATGAGCAGTTCTTC,CASSLRIRDPYNEQFF
15,few,TRBJ2-2,TRBD2,TRBV7-9,TGTGCCAGCAGCCTCCGGGCGGGAGGCACCGGGGAGCTGTTTTTT,CASSLRAGGTGELFF
16,NA,TRBJ2-7,NA,TRBV5-1,TGCGCCAGCAGCTTGAATTTGGCGGGGACAGTGGGGGAGCAGTACTTC,CASSLNLAGTVGEQYF
15,NA,TRBJ1-6,NA,TRBV7-9,TGTGCCAGCAGCTTAGGTCCCCCGTCTTACGGGCTTGTCCACTTT,CASSLGPPSYGLVHF
14,NA,TRBJ2-7,NA,TRBV27,TGTGCCAGCAGAGGCGGGGGACAATTCTACGAGCAGTACTTC,CASRGGGQFYEQYF
14,NA,TRBJ2-3,TRBD1,TRBV28,TGTGCCAGCAGATCGGGACAGGGGGCGGATACGCAGTATTTT,CASRSGQGADTQYF
13,NA,TRBJ2-1,NA,TRBV27,TGTGCCAGCAGTTTGTGGATCTACAATGAGCAGTTCTTC,CASSLWIYNEQFF
13,many,TRBJ2-5,NA,TRBV24-1,TGTGCCACCAGTGATTCCAGGGGAGAGACCCAGTACTTC,CATSDSRGETQYF
16,few,TRBJ2-2,NA,TRBV20-1,TGCAGTGCTAGAATACGCGGGACTCCGAAGACCGGGGAGCTGTTTTTT,CSARIRGTPKTGELFF
14,many,TRBJ2-7,NA,TRBV5-1,TGCGCCAGCAGCTTGGGAGTATCGACCTACGAGCAGTACTTC,CASSLGVSTYEQYF